This TCR beta chain was profiled in a study of regulatory T cells in long-lasting Graves disease. Notes on the study in general: Accuracy could have been hurt by small sample size.

Worth noting for this clonotype: Its antigen remains unidentified.

Time point described: persistent/refractory GD, antithyroid drugs over 5 years with positive TRAb. PBMC-extracted RNA yielded the TCR library. The peripheral blood volume drawn was 7.5 to 10 milliliters, and it was collected into EDTA tubes. Germline CDR1 is SQVTM and CDR2 is ANQGSEA. CDR3 size: 14 residues. With 4 bases removed from V and 4 bases from J, the gap between germline ends came to 15 bases. Arm-PCR of CDR3 regions with iRepertoire HTBI primers generated TCR beta libraries. TCRdb analysed the multiplex PCR reads with MiXCR anew, one entry per CDR3 protein. The table has about 460,000 distinct CDR3 sequences, roughly 23% seen once.

V gene TRBV29-1 combines with J gene TRBJ2-3; D is possibly TRBD1 or TRBD2 (5 bases each). The sequences come from peripheral blood mononuclear cells (PBMCs), collected when the disease was refractory, from a patient treated with antithyroid drugs. The receptor was derived from a female donor with Graves disease. CDR3 sequence (DNA): TGCAGCGTTGTTCTAGCAGGGTTACCAGATACGCAGTATTTT. Translated: CSVVLAGLPDTQYF.